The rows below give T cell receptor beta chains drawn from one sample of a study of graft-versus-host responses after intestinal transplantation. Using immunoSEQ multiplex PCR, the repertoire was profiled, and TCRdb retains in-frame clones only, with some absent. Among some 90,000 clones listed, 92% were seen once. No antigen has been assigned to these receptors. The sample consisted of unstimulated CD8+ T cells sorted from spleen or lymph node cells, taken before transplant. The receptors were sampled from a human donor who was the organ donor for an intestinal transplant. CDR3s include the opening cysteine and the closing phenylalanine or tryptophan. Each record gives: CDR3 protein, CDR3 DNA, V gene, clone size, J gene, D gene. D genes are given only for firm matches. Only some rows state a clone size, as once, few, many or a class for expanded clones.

CDR3 protein: CASSSGTAYEQYF
CDR3 DNA: TGTGCCAGCAGCTCCGGGACAGCTTACGAGCAGTACTTC
V gene: TRBV5-6
clone size: NA
J gene: TRBJ2-7
D gene: TRBD1

CDR3 protein: CASPTTWPYNEQFF
CDR3 DNA: TGCGCCAGTCCCACGACATGGCCCTACAATGAGCAGTTCTTC
V gene: TRBV10-1
clone size: once
J gene: TRBJ2-1
D gene: NA

CDR3 protein: CASSLGTGDEQFF
CDR3 DNA: TGCGCCAGCAGCTTGGGGACAGGAGATGAGCAGTTCTTC
V gene: TRBV5-1
clone size: once
J gene: TRBJ2-1
D gene: TRBD1

CDR3 protein: CASSLQGQRHEQYF
CDR3 DNA: TGTGCCAGTAGTTTACAGGGACAGAGGCACGAGCAGTACTTC
V gene: TRBV19
clone size: NA
J gene: TRBJ2-7
D gene: TRBD1

CDR3 protein: CASSNRQGYSPLHF
CDR3 DNA: TGTGCCAGCAGCAATAGGCAGGGATACTCACCCCTCCACTTT
V gene: TRBV11-2
clone size: NA
J gene: TRBJ1-6
D gene: NA

CDR3 protein: CASSDLRNEQFF
CDR3 DNA: TGTGCCAGCAGTGATCTCCGCAATGAGCAGTTCTTC
V gene: TRBV25-1
clone size: NA
J gene: TRBJ2-1
D gene: NA

CDR3 protein: CASSLRTGKNEKLFF
CDR3 DNA: TGTGCCAGCAGCCTCCGGACAGGGAAGAATGAAAAACTGTTTTTT
V gene: TRBV6-1
clone size: NA
J gene: TRBJ1-4
D gene: TRBD1

CDR3 protein: CASSSLPLGLKTYEQYF
CDR3 DNA: TGCGCCAGCAGCTCGCTACCCTTAGGACTGAAAACCTACGAGCAGTACTTC
V gene: TRBV5-1
clone size: NA
J gene: TRBJ2-7
D gene: NA

CDR3 protein: CAISSDYPGSGGELFF
CDR3 DNA: TGTGCCATCAGTTCCGACTACCCCGGGTCTGGCGGGGAGCTGTTTTTT
V gene: TRBV10-3
clone size: NA
J gene: TRBJ2-2
D gene: NA

CDR3 protein: CASSFAGDSYNEQFF
CDR3 DNA: TGTGCCAGCAGCTTTGCGGGGGACTCCTACAATGAGCAGTTCTTC
V gene: TRBV5-5
clone size: NA
J gene: TRBJ2-1
D gene: TRBD2

CDR3 protein: CASSLMLDYEQYF
CDR3 DNA: TGCGCCAGCAGCTTGATGTTAGATTACGAGCAGTACTTC
V gene: TRBV5-1
clone size: NA
J gene: TRBJ2-7
D gene: NA

CDR3 protein: CASSVDRGYEQYF
CDR3 DNA: TGTGCCAGCAGCGTAGACAGGGGCTACGAGCAGTACTTC
V gene: TRBV9
clone size: NA
J gene: TRBJ2-7
D gene: TRBD1

CDR3 protein: CASSPPGTGARDEQFF
CDR3 DNA: TGTGCCAGCTCACCACCAGGGACAGGGGCTAGAGATGAGCAGTTCTTC
V gene: TRBV18
clone size: NA
J gene: TRBJ2-1
D gene: TRBD1

CDR3 protein: CASSLGASGGALGEQFF
CDR3 DNA: TGTGCCAGCAGCTTAGGAGCTAGCGGGGGGGCCCTGGGTGAGCAGTTCTTC
V gene: TRBV7-8
clone size: NA
J gene: TRBJ2-1
D gene: TRBD2

CDR3 protein: CASSDPTGGNTEAFF
CDR3 DNA: TGTGCCAGCAGCGATCCTACAGGGGGCAACACTGAAGCTTTCTTT
V gene: TRBV6-1
clone size: NA
J gene: TRBJ1-1
D gene: TRBD1

CDR3 protein: CASSTRQGNTGANVLTF
CDR3 DNA: TGTGCCAGCAGCACCCGACAGGGGAATACTGGGGCCAACGTCCTGACTTTC
V gene: TRBV9
clone size: NA
J gene: TRBJ2-6
D gene: TRBD1

CDR3 protein: CATEDRDRGRNEQFF
CDR3 DNA: TGTGCCACCGAGGACCGGGACAGGGGCCGTAATGAGCAGTTCTTC
V gene: TRBV10-3
clone size: NA
J gene: TRBJ2-1
D gene: TRBD1

CDR3 protein: CASSMSSGPYEQYF
CDR3 DNA: TGTGCCAGTAGTATGAGCTCTGGGCCCTACGAGCAGTACTTC
V gene: TRBV19
clone size: NA
J gene: TRBJ2-7
D gene: NA

CDR3 protein: CASSQGLAGSYEQYF
CDR3 DNA: TGCGCCAGCAGCCAAGGACTAGCCGGGTCCTACGAGCAGTACTTC
V gene: TRBV4-3
clone size: NA
J gene: TRBJ2-7
D gene: TRBD2

CDR3 protein: CASSIAPSGASYNEQFF
CDR3 DNA: TGTGCCAGTAGTATAGCCCCTAGCGGGGCCTCCTACAATGAGCAGTTCTTC
V gene: TRBV19
clone size: NA
J gene: TRBJ2-1
D gene: TRBD2

CDR3 protein: CASSDSGGQETQYF
CDR3 DNA: TGTGCCAGCAGCGACAGCGGGGGACAAGAGACCCAGTACTTC
V gene: TRBV9
clone size: NA
J gene: TRBJ2-5
D gene: TRBD2

CDR3 protein: CAWSTPPTSGDYEQYF
CDR3 DNA: TGTGCCTGGAGTACGCCCCCGACTAGCGGGGATTACGAGCAGTACTTC
V gene: TRBV30
clone size: NA
J gene: TRBJ2-7
D gene: TRBD2

CDR3 protein: CASSQSSGTVQETQYF
CDR3 DNA: TGCGCCAGCAGCCAGAGCTCCGGGACAGTCCAAGAGACCCAGTACTTC
V gene: TRBV4-1
clone size: NA
J gene: TRBJ2-5
D gene: TRBD1

CDR3 protein: CASSLRGGAGEQPQHF
CDR3 DNA: TGTGCCAGCAGTTTACGGGGGGGGGCAGGGGAACAGCCCCAGCATTTT
V gene: TRBV27
clone size: NA
J gene: TRBJ1-5
D gene: NA

CDR3 protein: CASSLDRVYGYTF
CDR3 DNA: TGTGCCAGCAGCTTGGACAGGGTTTATGGCTACACCTTC
V gene: TRBV5-8
clone size: NA
J gene: TRBJ1-2
D gene: NA

CDR3 protein: CASSQDWPMVQGYTF
CDR3 DNA: TGCGCCAGCAGCCAAGATTGGCCGATGGTCCAGGGCTACACCTTC
V gene: TRBV4-3
clone size: NA
J gene: TRBJ1-2
D gene: NA

CDR3 protein: CASGTGSNEQYF
CDR3 DNA: TGTGCCAGCGGGACAGGGTCCAACGAGCAGTACTTC
V gene: TRBV7-9
clone size: NA
J gene: TRBJ2-7
D gene: TRBD1

CDR3 protein: CASSLDDRGRHNEQFF
CDR3 DNA: TGTGCCAGCAGCTTAGACGACAGGGGGAGGCACAATGAGCAGTTCTTC
V gene: TRBV7-9
clone size: NA
J gene: TRBJ2-1
D gene: TRBD1

CDR3 protein: CASSPWTGTYEQYF
CDR3 DNA: TGTGCCAGCAGTCCCTGGACAGGTACTTACGAGCAGTACTTC
V gene: TRBV6-6
clone size: once
J gene: TRBJ2-7
D gene: TRBD1

CDR3 protein: CASSPPGGDEKLFF
CDR3 DNA: TGTGCCAGCAGCCCACCTGGAGGGGATGAAAAACTGTTTTTT
V gene: TRBV5-4
clone size: NA
J gene: TRBJ1-4
D gene: NA

CDR3 protein: CASSQGAKAFF
CDR3 DNA: TGCGCCAGCAGCCAAGGGGCGAAAGCTTTCTTT
V gene: TRBV4-1
clone size: NA
J gene: TRBJ1-1
D gene: NA

CDR3 protein: CASSQAHQSGVGYEQYF
CDR3 DNA: TGTGCCAGCAGCCAAGCACATCAGTCAGGGGTAGGATACGAGCAGTACTTC
V gene: TRBV4-2
clone size: NA
J gene: TRBJ2-7
D gene: NA

CDR3 protein: CASSYDLEPQHF
CDR3 DNA: TGTGCCAGCAGCTACGACTTAGAGCCCCAGCATTTT
V gene: TRBV7-9
clone size: NA
J gene: TRBJ1-5
D gene: NA

CDR3 protein: CASSPRRRGGETQYF
CDR3 DNA: TGCGCCAGCAGCCCCAGGAGGCGGGGTGGAGAGACCCAGTACTTC
V gene: TRBV4-3
clone size: NA
J gene: TRBJ2-5
D gene: NA

CDR3 protein: CASKRRPIEETKNTEAFF
CDR3 DNA: TGTGCCAGTAAGAGGAGGCCGATCGAAGAGACAAAAAACACTGAAGCTTTCTTT
V gene: TRBV19
clone size: few
J gene: TRBJ1-1
D gene: NA

CDR3 protein: CASSVTGPMGYGYTF
CDR3 DNA: TGTGCCAGCAGCGTGACAGGGCCGATGGGCTATGGCTACACCTTC
V gene: TRBV9
clone size: NA
J gene: TRBJ1-2
D gene: TRBD1

CDR3 protein: CASSPPGGVGYEQYF
CDR3 DNA: TGTGCCAGCAGTCCCCCAGGAGGGGTAGGCTACGAGCAGTACTTC
V gene: TRBV6-1
clone size: NA
J gene: TRBJ2-7
D gene: NA

CDR3 protein: CASSQVFKGQGVEQYF
CDR3 DNA: TGCGCCAGCAGCCAAGTGTTCAAGGGACAGGGCGTCGAGCAGTACTTC
V gene: TRBV4-3
clone size: NA
J gene: TRBJ2-7
D gene: TRBD1

CDR3 protein: CASSGGTKYNEQFF
CDR3 DNA: TGTGCCAGCAGCGGCGGGACTAAATACAATGAGCAGTTCTTC
V gene: TRBV9
clone size: NA
J gene: TRBJ2-1
D gene: TRBD2

CDR3 protein: CASGLTGRIKNIQYF
CDR3 DNA: TGTGCCAGTGGCCTGACAGGGCGTATAAAAAACATTCAGTACTTC
V gene: TRBV19
clone size: once
J gene: TRBJ2-4
D gene: TRBD1

CDR3 protein: CASSARQGYEQYF
CDR3 DNA: TGTGCCAGCAGTGCTCGACAAGGATACGAGCAGTACTTC
V gene: TRBV2
clone size: NA
J gene: TRBJ2-7
D gene: NA

CDR3 protein: CASITTSAYQPQHF
CDR3 DNA: TGTGCCAGCATTACGACATCTGCTTATCAGCCCCAGCATTTT
V gene: TRBV7-2
clone size: NA
J gene: TRBJ1-5
D gene: NA

CDR3 protein: CASSQDRSFEKLFF
CDR3 DNA: TGCGCCAGCAGCCAAGACAGGTCATTCGAAAAACTGTTTTTT
V gene: TRBV4-1
clone size: NA
J gene: TRBJ1-4
D gene: NA

CDR3 protein: CASGYRGTNEKLFF
CDR3 DNA: TGTGCCAGCGGGTACAGGGGAACTAATGAAAAACTGTTTTTT
V gene: TRBV27
clone size: NA
J gene: TRBJ1-4
D gene: TRBD1

CDR3 protein: CASSLGLAGTQYF
CDR3 DNA: TGTGCCAGCAGCTTAGGTCTAGCGGGAACGCAGTATTTT
V gene: TRBV7-2
clone size: NA
J gene: TRBJ2-3
D gene: TRBD2

CDR3 protein: CSARRDYGYTF
CDR3 DNA: TGCAGTGCCCGGAGGGACTATGGCTACACCTTC
V gene: TRBV20-1
clone size: once
J gene: TRBJ1-2
D gene: NA